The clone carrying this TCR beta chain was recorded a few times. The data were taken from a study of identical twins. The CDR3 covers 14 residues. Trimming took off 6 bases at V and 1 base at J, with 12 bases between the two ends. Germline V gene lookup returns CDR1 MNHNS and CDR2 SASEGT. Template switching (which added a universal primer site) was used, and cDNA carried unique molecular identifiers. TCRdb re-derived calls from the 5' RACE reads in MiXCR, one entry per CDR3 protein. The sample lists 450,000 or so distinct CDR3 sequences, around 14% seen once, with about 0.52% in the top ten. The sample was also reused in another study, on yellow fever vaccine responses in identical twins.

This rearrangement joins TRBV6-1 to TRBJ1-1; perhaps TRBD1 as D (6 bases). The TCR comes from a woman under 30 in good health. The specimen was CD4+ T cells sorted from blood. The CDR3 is CASSRTGRNTEAFF. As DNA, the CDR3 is TGTGCCAGCAGCCGCACAGGGAGGAACACTGAAGCTTTCTTT.